The entry below describes one TCR beta chain. Its target antigen remains unknown. One base away there is no much larger clone; base qualities are not given. What this sample's time point label stands for: baseline before first vaccination. Samples from vaccinated people were obtained from the UK trials COV001 and COV002, which included a single-blind randomized controlled phase 2/3 trial of AZD1222 (ChAdOx1 nCoV-19) in healthy adults. Trial participant PBMC samples were collected at day 0 and day 28 after the second dose for TCRbeta chain sequencing. The entry originates in a study of T cell responses to AZD1222 COVID-19 vaccine (dated by TCRdb to the early 2020s). About the investigation overall: AZD1222 recipients with second doses at about 4 weeks or about 12 weeks were pooled, because spike-specific TCR depth and breadth did not differ between schedules. TCR sequencing covered roughly 230 trial participants: 200 to 210 given two doses of AZD1222 and about 26 given two doses of MenACWY control vaccine. Trial participants were enrolled by age into 18-55, 56-69 and 70-plus year subgroups, with approximately 160, 26 and 62 TCR-sequenced participants respectively.

Looking up the germline V gene yields CDR1 SGHTA and CDR2 FQGNSA. V is cut by 4 bases and J by 8 bases, and the space between the germline ends is 15 bases. The CDR3 sequence holds 14 residues, the cysteine and phenylalanine included. The DNA shown is the 42-base CDR3, in frame from base 1. The CDR3 regions of human TCRbeta chains were analyzed by immunosequencing. Per the original workflow: TCRs in the repertoires were compared against a reference library of SARS-CoV-2-specific TCRs that had been generated with the MIRA antigen-specificity platform. Breadth meant the fraction of unique TCRs that were SARS-CoV-2-associated, whereas depth meant the fraction of total T cells that were SARS-CoV-2-associated. Using the MIRA data, every spike-specific TCR was mapped to the spike region that the TCR reacted to and assigned to either a CD4 or a CD8 class. Log10-transformed breadth and depth values were compared by one-way ANOVA with Sidak's multiple comparisons tests. Held by TCRdb, this immuneACCESS table contains in-frame sequences only and omits some clones. Under half of the omission traces to an unresolved V gene where checked; the cause of the rest is unknown. V and J calls and clone size come straight from that table; D and trimming were deduced from the DNA. This sample has 55,000 to 65,000 clones in its table, and roughly 85% of those were observed once. Approximately 18% of the sample is taken by the ten largest.

Beyond this particular receptor, the publication reports: Spike-specific TCR breadth and depth rose significantly after two AZD1222 doses compared with day 0 and with MenACWY recipients. Only a handful of AZD1222 recipients were SARS-CoV-2 seropositive at baseline, limiting conclusions about previously exposed vaccinees. In the small 56-69-year group, the increase in depth fell short of significance, most likely because of low power. Because no samples from the day 14 peak response were available, repertoires could be characterized only after the peak T cell response. Most participants were white British and females outnumbered males, and the authors suggested that clonal diversity may have been underestimated. The whole spike protein was spanned by vaccine-associated CD4 TCRs, and dominant responses were seen in regions 160-218 and 743-854. Reportedly, almost half of the unique spike-specific TCRs recognized epitopes lying outside the regions that are mutated in the B.1.351 and B.1.1.7 variants.

The TCR sequence derives from an adult in good health. Recombination joined TRBV7-2 with TRBJ2-1, with the D gene possibly TRBD1 or TRBD2, each one fitting 6 bases. The sequencing used peripheral blood, collected on day 0 of AZD1222 vaccination. For the CDR3, the sequence is CASSSGAAFDEQFF. The nucleotide sequence reads as follows: TGTGCCAGCAGCTCGGGGGCCGCCTTTGATGAGCAGTTCTTC.